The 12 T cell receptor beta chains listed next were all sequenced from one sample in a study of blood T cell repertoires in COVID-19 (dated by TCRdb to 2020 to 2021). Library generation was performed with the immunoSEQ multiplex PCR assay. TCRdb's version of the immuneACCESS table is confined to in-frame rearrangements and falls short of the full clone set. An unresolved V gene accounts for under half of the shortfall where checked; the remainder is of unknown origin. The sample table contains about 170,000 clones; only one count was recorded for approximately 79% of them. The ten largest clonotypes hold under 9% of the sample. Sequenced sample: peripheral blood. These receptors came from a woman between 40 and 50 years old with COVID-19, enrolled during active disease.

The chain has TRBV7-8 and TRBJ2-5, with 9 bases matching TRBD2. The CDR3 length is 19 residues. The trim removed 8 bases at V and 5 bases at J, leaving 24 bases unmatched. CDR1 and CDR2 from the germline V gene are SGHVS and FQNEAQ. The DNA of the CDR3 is TGTGCCAGCCGCCATCGGGGGGGCGAGGCGGGAGGGCTGGCGGAGACCCAGTACTTC. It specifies CASRHRGGEAGGLAETQYF.

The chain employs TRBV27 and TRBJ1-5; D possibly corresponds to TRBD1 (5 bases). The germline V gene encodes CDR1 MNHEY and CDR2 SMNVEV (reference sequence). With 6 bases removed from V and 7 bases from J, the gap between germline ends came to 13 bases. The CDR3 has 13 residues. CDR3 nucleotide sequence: TGTGCCAGCAGGGGGGGGGTTTTCCAGCCCCAGCATTTT. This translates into CASRGGVFQPQHF.

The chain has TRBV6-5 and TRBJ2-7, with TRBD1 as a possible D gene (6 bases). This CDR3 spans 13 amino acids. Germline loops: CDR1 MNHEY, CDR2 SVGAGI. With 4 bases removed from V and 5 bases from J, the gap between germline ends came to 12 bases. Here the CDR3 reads CASSFGDNDEQYF. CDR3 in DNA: TGTGCCAGCAGTTTCGGGGACAACGACGAGCAGTACTTC.

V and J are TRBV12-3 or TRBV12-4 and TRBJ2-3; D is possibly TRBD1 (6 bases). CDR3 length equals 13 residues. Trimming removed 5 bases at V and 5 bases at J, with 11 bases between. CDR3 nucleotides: TGTGCCAGCAGTACAGGGATGCGAGATACGCAGTATTTT. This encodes CASSTGMRDTQYF.

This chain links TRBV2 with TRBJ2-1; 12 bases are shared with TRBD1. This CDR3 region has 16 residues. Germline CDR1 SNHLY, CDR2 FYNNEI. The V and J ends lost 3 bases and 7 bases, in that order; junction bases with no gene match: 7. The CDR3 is CASSDWGQGAWNEQFF. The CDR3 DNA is TGTGCCAGCAGTGACTGGGGACAGGGGGCATGGAATGAGCAGTTCTTC.

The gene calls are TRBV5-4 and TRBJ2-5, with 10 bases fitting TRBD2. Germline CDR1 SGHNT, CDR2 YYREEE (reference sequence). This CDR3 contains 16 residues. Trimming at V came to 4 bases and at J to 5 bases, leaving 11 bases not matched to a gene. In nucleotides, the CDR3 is TGTGCCAGCAGCCCCGTGGGAGCGGGGGGGCGGGAGACCCAGTACTTC. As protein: CASSPVGAGGRETQYF.

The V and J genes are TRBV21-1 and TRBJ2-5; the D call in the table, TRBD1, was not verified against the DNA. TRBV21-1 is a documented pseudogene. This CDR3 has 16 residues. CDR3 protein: CASSNRTGGAQETQYF. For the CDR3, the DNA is TGTGCCAGCAGCAACCGGACAGGGGGAGCCCAAGAGACCCAGTACTTC.

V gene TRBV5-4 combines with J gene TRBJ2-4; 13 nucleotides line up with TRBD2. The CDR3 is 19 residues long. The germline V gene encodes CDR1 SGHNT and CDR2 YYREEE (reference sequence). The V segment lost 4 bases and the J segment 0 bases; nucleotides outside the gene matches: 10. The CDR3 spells CASSPPGLAGSIAKNIQYF. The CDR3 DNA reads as TGTGCCAGCAGCCCTCCGGGACTAGCGGGATCTATAGCCAAAAACATTCAGTACTTC.

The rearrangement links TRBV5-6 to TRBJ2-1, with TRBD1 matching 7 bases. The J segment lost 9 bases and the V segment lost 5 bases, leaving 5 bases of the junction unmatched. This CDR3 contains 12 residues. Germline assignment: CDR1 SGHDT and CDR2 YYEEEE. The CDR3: CASSPNRGEQFF. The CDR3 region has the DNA TGTGCCAGCAGTCCAAACAGGGGTGAGCAGTTCTTC.

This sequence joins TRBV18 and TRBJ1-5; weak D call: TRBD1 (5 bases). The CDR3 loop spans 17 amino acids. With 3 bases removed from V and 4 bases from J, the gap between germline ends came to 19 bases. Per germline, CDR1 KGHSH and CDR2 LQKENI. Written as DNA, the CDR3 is TGTGCCAGCTCACCTTCTAGACAATCTGGGGCTAATCAGCCCCAGCATTTT. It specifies CASSPSRQSGANQPQHF.

CDR3 in amino acids: CASSLTSGGLREQFF. The CDR3 DNA is TGTGCCAGCAGCTTAACTAGCGGGGGCCTTAGGGAGCAGTTCTTC. The rearrangement joins TRBV9 to TRBJ2-1; 11 bases fit TRBD2. Germline values: CDR1 SGDLS, CDR2 YYNGEE. The length of the CDR3 is 15 residues. The junction had 10 bases not matched to a gene; V was cut back by 4 bases and J by 10 bases.

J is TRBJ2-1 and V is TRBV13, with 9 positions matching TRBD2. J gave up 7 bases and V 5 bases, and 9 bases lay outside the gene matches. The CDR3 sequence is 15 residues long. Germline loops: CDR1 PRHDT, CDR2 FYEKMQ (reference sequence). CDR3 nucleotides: TGTGCCAGCAGCCCCCTCTCTAGCGGGAATAATGAGCAGTTCTTC. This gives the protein CASSPLSSGNNEQFF.